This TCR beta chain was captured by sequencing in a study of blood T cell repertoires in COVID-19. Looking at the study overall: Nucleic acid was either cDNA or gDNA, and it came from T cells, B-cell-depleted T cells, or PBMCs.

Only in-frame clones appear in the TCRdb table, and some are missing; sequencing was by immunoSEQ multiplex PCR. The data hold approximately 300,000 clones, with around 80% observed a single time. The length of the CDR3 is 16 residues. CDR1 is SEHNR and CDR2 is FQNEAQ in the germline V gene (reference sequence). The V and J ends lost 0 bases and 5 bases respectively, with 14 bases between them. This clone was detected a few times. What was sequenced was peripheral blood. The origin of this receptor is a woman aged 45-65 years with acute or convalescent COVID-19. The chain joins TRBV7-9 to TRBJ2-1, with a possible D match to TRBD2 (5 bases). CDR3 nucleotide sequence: TGTGCCAGCAGCTTAGCCGCGGTAAACGGGGACAATGAGCAGTTCTTC. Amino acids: CASSLAAVNGDNEQFF.